This T cell receptor beta chain was recovered during a study of early T cells in non-severe SARS-CoV-2 infection. This clonotype has a count of ten or more. cDNA molecules, individually, were tagged with unique molecular identifiers. Using its own MiXCR run on the 5' RACE reads, TCRdb lists one record per CDR3 protein. The sample shows about 22,000 distinct CDR3 sequences, approximately 4.4% of them seen only once. In germline, CDR1 is ENHRY, CDR2 SYGVKD. Losses at the gene ends were 6 bases for V and 2 bases for J; bases not matched to a gene: 8. The CDR3 totals 15 residues. Sample: whole blood. The chain couples TRBV10-3 to TRBJ2-5; 8 bases map to TRBD1. The TCR originated in an adult who was a healthcare worker with PCR-confirmed SARS-CoV-2 infection or an uninfected control (not recorded which). CDR3 bases: TGTGCCATCAGGGCCCAGGGACAGGCTCAAGAGACCCAGTACTTC. Its translation is CAIRAQGQAQETQYF.